The 30 T cell receptor beta chains reported below all come from one sample, sequenced in a study of STAT3 mutations in large granular lymphocyte leukemia. Study results and limitations: At least one immunodominant TCR beta clonotype appeared in every T-cell large granular lymphocyte leukemia patient.

These receptors lack a known antigen. The repertoire was sequenced with immunoSEQ multiplex PCR; TCRdb's copy has only in-frame clones and lacks some. The profile shows about 20,000 clones, roughly 90% of them singletons. Sample: peripheral blood mononuclear cells. The receptors derive from a man between 60 and 70 years old with T-cell large granular lymphocyte leukemia. Some clones in this sample may be carry-over from other donors' samples.

CDR3 coding DNA: TGTGCCAGCAGCCCAGGGCAGGATCAGCCCCAGCATTTT. It is translated as CASSPGQDQPQHF. The chain is built from TRBV6-1 and TRBJ1-5, with a weak D call TRBD1 (5 bases). V was trimmed by 6 bases and J by 5 bases, leaving 11 bases between them. Germline CDR1 is MNHNS and CDR2 is SASEGT. This CDR3 comprises 13 residues.

The J gene is TRBJ2-5, the V gene TRBV18; 9 bases are shared with TRBD1. Trimming cost V 3 bases and J 5 bases; bases outside gene matches: 7. The germline V gene encodes CDR1 KGHSH and CDR2 LQKENI. The CDR3 has 15 residues. As DNA, the CDR3 is TGTGCCAGCTCACCTCGGACAGGGGCCCGGGAGACCCAGTACTTC. Translated: CASSPRTGARETQYF.

The chain combines TRBV5-1 with TRBJ1-1, with a possible D match to TRBD1 (6 bases). The germline CDR1 and CDR2 sequences are SGHRS and YFSETQ. CDR3 length: 19 residues. Trimming cost V 0 bases and J 0 bases, with 21 bases left between them. The DNA for the CDR3 is TGCGCCAGCAGCTTGGACCTGGGGGGGCCCTTCCCCATGAACACTGAAGCTTTCTTT. It specifies CASSLDLGGPFPMNTEAFF. Combining the CDR3 with reference TRBV5-1 and TRBJ1-1 gives the whole variable domain KAGVTQTPRYLIKTRGQQVTLSCSPISGHRSVSWYQQTPGQGLQFLFEYFSETQRNKGNFPGRFSGRQFSNSRSEMNVSTLELGDSALYLCASSLDLGGPFPMNTEAFFGQGTRLTVV.

This chain joins TRBV19 and TRBJ2-3; TRBD2 matches at 16 bases. CDR3 size: 19 residues. Germline CDR1 is LNHDA and CDR2 is SQIVND (reference sequence). Losses at the gene ends were 3 bases for V and 1 base for J; bases not matched to a gene: 7. CDR3 DNA: TGTGCCAGTAGTATCCGGGGACTAGCGGGAGGGAAACGCACAGATACGCAGTATTTT. It codes for CASSIRGLAGGKRTDTQYF.

V is TRBV7-8 and J is TRBJ2-3, with a weak D call TRBD1 (7 bases). The V end was cut by 5 bases, the J end by 9 bases, with 15 bases between. Germline CDR1 and CDR2: SGHVS and FQNEAQ. The CDR3 has 13 amino acids. The CDR3: CASSNTGAGTQYF. The CDR3 bases are TGTGCCAGCAGCAACACAGGGGCGGGGACGCAGTATTTT.

This chain joins TRBV27 and TRBJ1-1, with TRBD1 as a possible D gene (5 bases). The CDR3 contains 15 residues. The germline V gene encodes CDR1 MNHEY and CDR2 SMNVEV (reference sequence). V was shortened by 3 bases and J by 1 base, with 12 bases between the two germline ends. In DNA, the CDR3 is TGTGCCAGCAGTTTTTGGGGGAATGAGAACACTGAAGCTTTCTTT. This encodes CASSFWGNENTEAFF.

The V gene is TRBV13, the J gene TRBJ2-1, with D perhaps matching TRBD2 (6 bases). Trimming stripped 5 bases from V and 0 bases from J, with 23 bases between. Germline CDR1 PRHDT, CDR2 FYEKMQ (reference sequence). The CDR3 covers 19 residues. CDR3 amino acids: CASSEYRRRGAVSYNEQFF. CDR3 in DNA: TGTGCCAGCAGCGAATACCGCCGGAGGGGAGCAGTCTCCTACAATGAGCAGTTCTTC.

In the case of this clone: At one of its ends the junction is not consistent with the germline gene, which may arise from a read error. The chain carries TRBV6-6 and TRBJ1-2, with D possibly matching TRBD1 (5 bases). CDR3 size: 11 residues. Germline V lookup: CDR1 MNHNY, CDR2 SVGAGI (reference sequence). CDR3 protein: CASSELGTVFF. DNA of the CDR3: TGTGCCAGCAGTGAACTCGGGACTGTGTTCTTC.

In its sample, this clone was seen a few times. The chain has TRBV4-2 and TRBJ1-6; D is unresolved. The length of the CDR3 is 15 residues. CDR1 is LGHNA, CDR2 YNFKEQ, per germline. V was clipped by 0 bases and J by 5 bases, with 8 bases between them. The CDR3 spells CASSQERGHNSPLHF. The CDR3 DNA is TGTGCCAGCAGCCAAGAGCGTGGGCATAATTCACCCCTCCACTTT.

The V gene is TRBV10-2, the J gene TRBJ1-6, with D unresolved. The CDR3 contains 12 residues. V gave up 3 bases and J gave up 8 bases, with 5 bases separating them. The germline CDR1 and CDR2 sequences are WSHSY and SAAADI. CDR3: CASSEGDSPLHF. For the CDR3, the DNA is TGCGCCAGCAGTGAAGGAGATTCACCCCTCCACTTT.

The rearrangement joins TRBV5-1 to TRBJ1-1; maybe TRBD1 (6 bases). Per the germline V gene, CDR1 is SGHRS and CDR2 is YFSETQ. This CDR3 is 16 amino acids long. The germline V and J ends were trimmed by 0 bases and 1 base, with 13 bases remaining between them. For the CDR3, the DNA is TGCGCCAGCAGCTTGGGCGGGGGGCAGCCGAACACTGAAGCTTTCTTT. Its translation: CASSLGGGQPNTEAFF.

The chain is built from TRBV25-1 and TRBJ2-5; the D gene is possibly TRBD1 (5 bases). Trimming removed 0 bases at V and 1 base at J, with 12 bases between. Germline assignment: CDR1 MGHDK and CDR2 SYGVNS. CDR3 length equals 16 residues. CDR3 sequence reads: CASSEYGARPQETQYF. The CDR3 DNA reads TGTGCCAGCAGTGAATATGGGGCCCGGCCCCAAGAGACCCAGTACTTC.

V and J are TRBV4-1 and TRBJ1-1; D is ambiguous. Looked up from germline, CDR1 is MGHRA and CDR2 is YSYEKL. The CDR3 contains 15 residues. Trimming pared 0 bases from V and 0 bases from J, leaving 8 bases between. The CDR3 nucleotides read TGCGCCAGCAGCCAAGAACCAGGACTGAACACTGAAGCTTTCTTT. This sequence encodes CASSQEPGLNTEAFF.

This clone was counted a few times. V and J are TRBV7-3 and TRBJ2-3; no clear D. CDR3 length: 14 amino acids. V lost 3 bases and J lost 0, with 7 bases in between. The germline CDR1 and CDR2 sequences are SGHTA and FQGTGA. For the CDR3, the DNA is TGTGCCAGCAGCTTGACCCTGAGCACAGATACGCAGTATTTT. As protein: CASSLTLSTDTQYF.

This chain joins TRBV5-1 and TRBJ2-2; 9 positions match TRBD2. J was trimmed by 6 bases and V by 0 bases; bases with no gene match: 6. Germline V lookup: CDR1 SGHRS, CDR2 YFSETQ. This CDR3 spans 16 amino acids. CDR3 in amino acids: CASSLAGTSRAGELFF. The CDR3 nucleotides read TGCGCCAGCAGCTTGGCCGGGACTAGCAGGGCCGGGGAGCTGTTTTTT.

CDR3 DNA: TGTGCCACCAGCACTGCAAGTAGTTGGACCCAGTACTTC. Its protein product is CATSTASSWTQYF. The chain links TRBV15 to TRBJ2-5; D remains ambiguous. The V gene's germline CDR1 is LNHNV and CDR2 YYDKDF (reference sequence). CDR3 size: 13 residues. Trimming pared 4 bases from V and 7 bases from J, leaving 13 bases between.

V gene TRBV5-1 combines with J gene TRBJ2-1; 7 positions match TRBD1. The germline gives CDR1 SGHRS, CDR2 YFSETQ. The CDR3 runs 13 residues. The trim removed 4 bases at V and 7 bases at J, leaving 5 bases unmatched. In nucleotides, the CDR3 is TGCGCCAGCAGCCCACTGACAGGGAATGAGCAGTTCTTC. This codes for CASSPLTGNEQFF.

The chain has TRBV5-1 and TRBJ2-7; D perhaps matches TRBD1 (6 bases). The CDR3 length is 14 residues. The V and J ends lost 4 bases and 6 bases respectively, with 17 bases between them. CDR1 is SGHRS and CDR2 is YFSETQ in the germline V gene. The CDR3 nucleotides read TGCGCCAGCAGCCACAGACAGGAACCAGGCGAGCAGTACTTC. This encodes CASSHRQEPGEQYF.

This rearrangement joins TRBV30 to TRBJ2-5, with 8 nucleotides matching TRBD2. The CDR3 has 15 amino acids. The germline V gene has CDR1 GTSNPN and CDR2 SVGIG (reference sequence). With V trimmed by 2 bases and J by 4 bases, 9 bases remained unmatched. This CDR3 is CAWSRRLARGETQYF. The CDR3 DNA follows: TGTGCCTGGAGTCGAAGACTAGCGAGAGGAGAGACCCAGTACTTC.

This chain connects TRBV19 to TRBJ1-2, with TRBD1 identical over 7 bases. Unmatched junction bases numbered 9, after V lost 5 bases and J lost 0 bases. The CDR3 runs 16 residues. In germline, CDR1 is LNHDA, CDR2 SQIVND (reference sequence). The CDR3: CASSPGQVRANYGYTF. In DNA form, the CDR3 reads TGTGCCAGTAGTCCTGGACAGGTGAGAGCTAACTATGGCTACACCTTC.

The rearrangement links TRBV28 to TRBJ2-5; the D is unclear. Germline CDR1 reads MDHEN; CDR2 reads SYDVKM. The CDR3 runs 14 residues. The V end lost 6 bases, the J end lost 2 bases, and 13 bases lay between the germline ends. Here the CDR3 DNA reads TGTGCCAGCAGCTCCCCCGGCCGTCAAGAGACCCAGTACTTC. Protein sequence: CASSSPGRQETQYF. Full variable domain (rest looked up from reference TRBV28 and TRBJ2-5): DVKVTQSSRYLVKRTGEKVFLECVQDMDHENMFWYRQDPGLGLRLIYFSYDVKMKEKGDIPEGYSVSREKKERFSLILESASTNQTSMYLCASSSPGRQETQYFGPGTRLLVL.

The genes are TRBV7-2 and TRBJ1-5; possibly TRBD1 for D (6 bases). The germline gives CDR1 SGHTA, CDR2 FQGNSA. The CDR3 runs to 16 residues. V was pared by 3 bases and J by 2 bases, with 14 bases between. The CDR3 loop is CASSFGGGSGNQPQHF. In DNA, the CDR3 is TGTGCCAGCAGCTTCGGGGGGGGCAGCGGCAATCAGCCCCAGCATTTT.

The count of this clone is one. The junction departs from germline at one end; a sequencing error may be responsible. The V call is TRBV7-7, the J call TRBJ2-5; tentative D call: TRBD2 (6 bases). Germline values: CDR1 SSHAT, CDR2 FNYEAQ (reference sequence). This CDR3 is 15 amino acids long. CDR3 coding DNA: TGTGCTAGCAGCTTGTCAACGGGAGAGGGGGAGACCCAGTACTTC. Its protein product is CASSLSTGEGETQYF.

The genes are TRBV18 and TRBJ2-5; either TRBD1 or TRBD2 may fit D (5 bases each). The V gene's germline CDR1 is KGHSH and CDR2 LQKENI. This CDR3 contains 18 residues. Trimming left V 0 bases short and J 3 bases short, with 20 bases between. CDR3 amino acids: CASSPPLGRARAEETQYF. The CDR3 region has the DNA TGTGCCAGCTCACCACCGTTGGGGCGCGCGAGGGCAGAAGAGACCCAGTACTTC.

This chain links TRBV25-1 with TRBJ1-3, with TRBD1 as a possible D gene (6 bases). Germline loops: CDR1 MGHDK, CDR2 SYGVNS. The CDR3 runs 16 residues. Trimming took 4 bases from V and 0 from J, leaving 13 bases between them. The CDR3: CASSAGQFLSGNTIYF. The CDR3 bases are TGTGCCAGCAGTGCAGGACAGTTTCTCTCTGGAAACACCATATATTTT.

The gene calls are TRBV7-9 and TRBJ1-1, with D hard to call. This CDR3 spans 13 amino acids. V gave up 2 bases and J gave up 4 bases, with 8 bases separating them. Germline loops: CDR1 SEHNR, CDR2 FQNEAQ (reference sequence). Written as DNA, the CDR3 is TGTGCCAGCAGCTTACCCCCCAGCACTGAAGCTTTCTTT. This sequence encodes CASSLPPSTEAFF.

V gene TRBV7-8 combines with J gene TRBJ2-7; 15 bases are a match to TRBD2. The CDR3 consists of 13 residues. In germline, CDR1 is SGHVS, CDR2 FQNEAQ. V shed 5 bases and J 11 bases; nucleotides not matched to a gene: 4. DNA for the CDR3: TGTGCCAGCAGCCACGGACTAGCGGGAGGGGAGTACTTC. Its translation: CASSHGLAGGEYF.

This chain connects TRBV30 to TRBJ1-1; D might be TRBD1 (5 bases). Trimming pared 0 bases from V and 5 bases from J, leaving 13 bases between. In germline, CDR1 is GTSNPN, CDR2 SVGIG (reference sequence). The CDR3 spans 14 residues. The CDR3 protein is CAWSVTTAGTEAFF. The CDR3 DNA sequence: TGTGCCTGGAGTGTTACGACAGCGGGGACTGAAGCTTTCTTT. Together with reference TRBV30 and TRBJ1-1, the CDR3 gives the full variable domain: SQTIHQWPATLVQPVGSPLSLECTVEGTSNPNLYWYRQAAGRGLQLLFYSVGIGQISSEVPQNLSASRPQDRQFILSSKKLLLSDSGFYLCAWSVTTAGTEAFFGQGTRLTVV.

The V call is TRBV27, the J call TRBJ2-7; 9 bases are a match to TRBD1. This CDR3 is built from 14 residues. CDR1 and CDR2 (germline): MNHEY, SMNVEV (reference sequence). Germline trimming cut 5 bases from V and 3 bases from J; bases unmatched to any gene: 5. The CDR3 protein is CASSITGGIYEQYF. For the CDR3, the DNA is TGTGCCAGCAGTATAACAGGGGGCATCTACGAGCAGTACTTC.

The V and J genes are TRBV7-3 and TRBJ2-4; the D call may be TRBD1 or TRBD2 (5 bases each). CDR1 and CDR2 (germline): SGHTA, FQGTGA. The CDR3 has 14 amino acids. The V and J ends lost 1 base and 7 bases respectively, with 11 bases between them. The chain's CDR3 is CASSLMGGDNIQYF. The DNA of the CDR3 is TGTGCCAGCAGCTTAATGGGTGGGGACAACATTCAGTACTTC.